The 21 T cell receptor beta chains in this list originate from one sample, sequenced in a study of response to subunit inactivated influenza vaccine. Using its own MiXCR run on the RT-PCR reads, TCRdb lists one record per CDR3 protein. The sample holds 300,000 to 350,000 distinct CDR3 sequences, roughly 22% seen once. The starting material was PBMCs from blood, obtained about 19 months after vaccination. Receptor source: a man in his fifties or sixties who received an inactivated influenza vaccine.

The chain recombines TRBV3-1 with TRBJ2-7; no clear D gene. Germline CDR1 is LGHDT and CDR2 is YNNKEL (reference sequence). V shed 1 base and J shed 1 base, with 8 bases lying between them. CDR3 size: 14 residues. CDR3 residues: CASSQGGASYEQYF. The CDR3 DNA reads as TGTGCCAGCAGCCAAGGAGGCGCATCCTACGAGCAGTACTTC.

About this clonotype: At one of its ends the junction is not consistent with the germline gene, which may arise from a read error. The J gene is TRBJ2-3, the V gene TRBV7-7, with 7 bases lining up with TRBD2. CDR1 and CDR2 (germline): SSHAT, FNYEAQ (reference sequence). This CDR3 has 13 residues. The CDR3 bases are TGTGCTAGCAGCTTGACTAGCAAGGATACGCAGTATTTT. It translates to CASSLTSKDTQYF.

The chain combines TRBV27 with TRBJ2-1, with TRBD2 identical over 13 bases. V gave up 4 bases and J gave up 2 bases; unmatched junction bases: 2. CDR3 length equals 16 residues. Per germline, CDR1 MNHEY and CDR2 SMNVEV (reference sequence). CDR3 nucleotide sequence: TGTGCCAGCAGTTCCGGGACTAGCGGGGCCTACAATGAGCAGTTCTTC. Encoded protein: CASSSGTSGAYNEQFF.

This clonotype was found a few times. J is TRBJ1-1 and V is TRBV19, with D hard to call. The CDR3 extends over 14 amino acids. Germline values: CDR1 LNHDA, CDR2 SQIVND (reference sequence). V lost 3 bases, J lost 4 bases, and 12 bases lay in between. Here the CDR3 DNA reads TGTGCCAGTAGTATGCTCCCGGGTAGCACTGAAGCTTTCTTT. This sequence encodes CASSMLPGSTEAFF.

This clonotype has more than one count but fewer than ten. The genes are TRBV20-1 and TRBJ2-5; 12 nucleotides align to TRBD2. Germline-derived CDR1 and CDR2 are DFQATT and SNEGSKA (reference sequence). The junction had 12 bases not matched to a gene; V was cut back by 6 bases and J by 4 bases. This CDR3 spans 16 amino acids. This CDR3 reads CSARLAGVDKGETQYF. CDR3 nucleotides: TGCAGTGCGAGACTAGCGGGAGTTGATAAGGGAGAGACCCAGTACTTC.

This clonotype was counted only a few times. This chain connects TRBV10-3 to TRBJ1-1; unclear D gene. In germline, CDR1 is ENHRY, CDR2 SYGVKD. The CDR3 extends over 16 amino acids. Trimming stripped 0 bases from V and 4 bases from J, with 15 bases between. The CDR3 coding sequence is TGTGCCATCAGTGAGTCGACGGCGGGCGCGGGCACTGAAGCTTTCTTT. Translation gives CAISESTAGAGTEAFF.

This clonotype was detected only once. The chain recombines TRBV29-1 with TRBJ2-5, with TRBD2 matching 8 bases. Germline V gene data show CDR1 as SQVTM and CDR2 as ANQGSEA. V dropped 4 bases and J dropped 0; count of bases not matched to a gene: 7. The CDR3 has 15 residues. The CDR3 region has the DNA TGCAGCGTTGCCGGACTAGCTCTGTACCAAGAGACCCAGTACTTC. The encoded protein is CSVAGLALYQETQYF.

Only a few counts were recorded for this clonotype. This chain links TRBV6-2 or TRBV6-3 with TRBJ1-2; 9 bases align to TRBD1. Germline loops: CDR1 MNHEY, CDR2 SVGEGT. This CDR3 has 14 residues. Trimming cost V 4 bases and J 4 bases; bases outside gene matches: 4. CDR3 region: CASSFTGGSYGYTF. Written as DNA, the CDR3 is TGTGCCAGCAGTTTCACAGGGGGCAGCTATGGCTACACCTTC.

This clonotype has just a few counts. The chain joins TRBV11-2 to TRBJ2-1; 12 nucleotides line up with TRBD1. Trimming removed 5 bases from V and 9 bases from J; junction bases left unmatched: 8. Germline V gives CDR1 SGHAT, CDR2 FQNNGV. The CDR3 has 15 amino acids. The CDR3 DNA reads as TGTGCCAGCAGCCCGGGGGACAGGGGGCGGGGTGAGCAGTTCTTC. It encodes CASSPGDRGRGEQFF.

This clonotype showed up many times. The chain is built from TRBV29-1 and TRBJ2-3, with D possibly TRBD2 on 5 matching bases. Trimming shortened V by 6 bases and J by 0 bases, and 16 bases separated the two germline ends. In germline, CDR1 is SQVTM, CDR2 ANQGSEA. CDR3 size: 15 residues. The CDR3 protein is CSVRSGTTSTDTQYF. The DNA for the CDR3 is TGCAGCGTGAGGAGCGGTACTACTAGCACAGATACGCAGTATTTT.

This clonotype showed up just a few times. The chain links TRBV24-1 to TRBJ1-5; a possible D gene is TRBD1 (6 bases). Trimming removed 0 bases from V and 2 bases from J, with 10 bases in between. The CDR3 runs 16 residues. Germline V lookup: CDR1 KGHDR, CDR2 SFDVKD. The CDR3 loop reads CATSDLKDRGNQPQHF. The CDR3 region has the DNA TGTGCCACCAGTGATTTGAAGGACAGAGGCAATCAGCCCCAGCATTTT.

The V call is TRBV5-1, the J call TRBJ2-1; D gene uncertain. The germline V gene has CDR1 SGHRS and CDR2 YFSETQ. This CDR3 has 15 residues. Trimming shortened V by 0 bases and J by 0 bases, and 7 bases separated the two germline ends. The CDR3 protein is CASSLVAGSYNEQFF. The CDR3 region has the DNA TGCGCCAGCAGCTTGGTGGCAGGCTCCTACAATGAGCAGTTCTTC.

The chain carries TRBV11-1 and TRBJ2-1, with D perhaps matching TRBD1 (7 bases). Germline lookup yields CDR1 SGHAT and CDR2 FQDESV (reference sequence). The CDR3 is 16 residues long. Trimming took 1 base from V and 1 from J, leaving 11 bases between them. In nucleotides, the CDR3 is TGTGCCAGCAGCTTAGAATCAGGGGGGTCCTACAATGAGCAGTTCTTC. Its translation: CASSLESGGSYNEQFF.

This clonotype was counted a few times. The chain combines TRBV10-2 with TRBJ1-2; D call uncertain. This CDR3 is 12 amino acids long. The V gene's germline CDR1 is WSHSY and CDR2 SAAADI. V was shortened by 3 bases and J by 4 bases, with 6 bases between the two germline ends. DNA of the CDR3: TGCGCCAGCAGTGACGGGCGCTATGGCTACACCTTC. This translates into CASSDGRYGYTF.

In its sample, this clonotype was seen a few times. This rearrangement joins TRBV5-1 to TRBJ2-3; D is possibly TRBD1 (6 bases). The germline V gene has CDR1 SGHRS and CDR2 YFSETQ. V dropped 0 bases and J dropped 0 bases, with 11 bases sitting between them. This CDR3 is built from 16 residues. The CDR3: CASSLAGTTSTDTQYF. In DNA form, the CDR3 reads TGCGCCAGCAGCTTGGCCGGGACAACTAGCACAGATACGCAGTATTTT.

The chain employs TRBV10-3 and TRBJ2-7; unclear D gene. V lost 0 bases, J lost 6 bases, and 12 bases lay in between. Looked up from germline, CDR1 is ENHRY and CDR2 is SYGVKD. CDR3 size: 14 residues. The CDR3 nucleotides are TGTGCCATCAGTGAGTCTGGCCCCGCGTCCGAGCAGTACTTC. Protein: CAISESGPASEQYF.

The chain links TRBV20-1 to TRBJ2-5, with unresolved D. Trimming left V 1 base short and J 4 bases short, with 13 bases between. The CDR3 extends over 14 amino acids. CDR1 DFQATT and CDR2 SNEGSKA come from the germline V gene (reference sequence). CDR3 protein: CSARAFGLAETQYF. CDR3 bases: TGCAGTGCTAGAGCCTTCGGATTAGCAGAGACCCAGTACTTC.

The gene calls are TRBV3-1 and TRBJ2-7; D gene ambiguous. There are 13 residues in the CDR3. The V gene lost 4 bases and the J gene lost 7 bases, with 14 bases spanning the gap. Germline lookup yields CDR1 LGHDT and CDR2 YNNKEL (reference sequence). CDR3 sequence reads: CASSPRPSLEQYF. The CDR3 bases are TGTGCCAGCAGCCCGCGTCCGTCCCTGGAGCAGTACTTC.

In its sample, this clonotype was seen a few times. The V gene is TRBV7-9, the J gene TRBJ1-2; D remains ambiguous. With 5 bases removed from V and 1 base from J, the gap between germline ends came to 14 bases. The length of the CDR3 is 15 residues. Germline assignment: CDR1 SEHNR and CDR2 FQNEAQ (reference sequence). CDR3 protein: CASSPIRRSNYGYTF. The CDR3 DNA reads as TGTGCCAGCAGCCCGATCCGGAGAAGTAACTATGGCTACACCTTC.

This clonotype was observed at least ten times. The CDR3: CASSPGTFEAFF. The CDR3 region has the DNA TGTGCCAGCTCACCGGGGACTTTTGAAGCTTTCTTT. The chain couples TRBV18 to TRBJ1-1; weak D call: TRBD1 (5 bases). The germline V gene encodes CDR1 KGHSH and CDR2 LQKENI. The CDR3 runs 12 residues. Trimming took off 3 bases at V and 7 bases at J, with 9 bases between the two ends.

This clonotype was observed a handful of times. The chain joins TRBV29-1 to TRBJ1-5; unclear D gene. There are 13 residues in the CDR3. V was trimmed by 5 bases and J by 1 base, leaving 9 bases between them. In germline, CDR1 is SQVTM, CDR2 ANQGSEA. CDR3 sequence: CSVRHSSNQPQHF. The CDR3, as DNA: TGCAGCGTTAGACATTCGAGCAATCAGCCCCAGCATTTT.